The clone carrying this T cell receptor beta chain showed up just once. The sample comes from a study of blood T cell repertoires in COVID-19. Study-level information: Researchers got acute and convalescent COVID-19 samples from the United States, Italy and Spain. PBMCs, B-cell-depleted T cells, or T cells provided the cDNA or gDNA that made up the material.

The V segment lost 4 bases and the J segment 0 bases; nucleotides outside the gene matches: 11. Germline CDR1 is LNHDA and CDR2 is SQIVND (reference sequence). This CDR3 contains 18 residues. In the authors' methods: Estimation of nucleated cell counts relied on the amplification of reference gene primers. Using immunoSEQ multiplex PCR, the repertoire was profiled, and TCRdb retains in-frame clones only, with some absent. For V, J and clone size, that table is used; D and trimming come from the DNA. The sample comprises hundreds of thousands of clones, around 90% of which are singletons, and more than 3% rests with the top ten.

The receptor's source is a woman between 18 and 30 years old who had recovered from COVID-19. The J gene is TRBJ1-4, the V gene TRBV19, with 7 bases aligning to TRBD1. Sequenced: peripheral blood. This chain's CDR3 is CASSTTGDLGATNEKLFF. CDR3 nucleotides: TGTGCCAGTAGTACCACAGGGGACCTAGGAGCAACTAATGAAAAACTGTTTTTT. The full variable domain, in which reference TRBV19 and TRBJ1-4 provide the parts outside the CDR3, is DGGITQSPKYLFRKEGQNVTLSCEQNLNHDAMYWYRQDPGQGLRLIYYSQIVNDFQKGDIAEGYSVSREKKESFPLTVTSAQKNPTAFYLCASSTTGDLGATNEKLFFGSGTQLSVL.